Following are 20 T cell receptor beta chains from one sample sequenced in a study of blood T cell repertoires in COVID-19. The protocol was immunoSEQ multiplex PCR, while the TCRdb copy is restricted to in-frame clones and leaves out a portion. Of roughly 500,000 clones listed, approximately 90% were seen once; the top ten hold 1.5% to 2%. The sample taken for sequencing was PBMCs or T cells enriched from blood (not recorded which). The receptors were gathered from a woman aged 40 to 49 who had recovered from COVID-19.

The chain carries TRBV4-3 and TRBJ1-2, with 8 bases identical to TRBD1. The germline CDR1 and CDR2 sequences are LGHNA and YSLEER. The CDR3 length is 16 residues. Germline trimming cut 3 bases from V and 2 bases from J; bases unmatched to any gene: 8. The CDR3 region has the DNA TGCGCCAGCAGCCAGGGGAGGACAGGGACGAACTATGGCTACACCTTC. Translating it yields CASSQGRTGTNYGYTF.

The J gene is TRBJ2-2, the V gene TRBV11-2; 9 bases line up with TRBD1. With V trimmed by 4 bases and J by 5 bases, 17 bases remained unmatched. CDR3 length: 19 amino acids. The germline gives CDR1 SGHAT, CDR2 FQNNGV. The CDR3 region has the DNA TGTGCCAGCAGCTCCATAGGGGGAACAGGGGGCAAGTGGACCGGGGAGCTGTTTTTT. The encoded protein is CASSSIGGTGGKWTGELFF.

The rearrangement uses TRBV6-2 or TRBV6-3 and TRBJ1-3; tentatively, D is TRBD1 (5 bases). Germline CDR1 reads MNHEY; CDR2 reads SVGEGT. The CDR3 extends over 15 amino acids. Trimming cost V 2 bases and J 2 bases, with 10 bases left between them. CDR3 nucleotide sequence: TGTGCCAGCAGTTACGCCAGGGAAGCTGGAAACACCATATATTTT. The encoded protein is CASSYAREAGNTIYF.

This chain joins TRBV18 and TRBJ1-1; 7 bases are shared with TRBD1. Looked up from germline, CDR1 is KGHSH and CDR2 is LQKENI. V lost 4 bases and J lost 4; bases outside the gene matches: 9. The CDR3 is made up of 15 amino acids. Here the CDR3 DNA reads TGTGCCAGCTCACAGGGAACAGGGGTCAGCACTGAAGCTTTCTTT. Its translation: CASSQGTGVSTEAFF.

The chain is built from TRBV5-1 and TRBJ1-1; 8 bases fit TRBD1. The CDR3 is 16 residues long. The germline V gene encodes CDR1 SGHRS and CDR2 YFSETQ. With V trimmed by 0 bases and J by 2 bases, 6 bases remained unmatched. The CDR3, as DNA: TGCGCCAGCAGCTTGGATCCAGGGGGCTCAAACACTGAAGCTTTCTTT. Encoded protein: CASSLDPGGSNTEAFF.

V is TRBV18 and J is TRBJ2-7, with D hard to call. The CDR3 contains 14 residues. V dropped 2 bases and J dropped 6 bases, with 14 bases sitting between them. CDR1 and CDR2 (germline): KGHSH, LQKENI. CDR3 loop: CASSPSNPRSEQYF. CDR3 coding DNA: TGTGCCAGCTCACCATCGAATCCCCGGTCCGAGCAGTACTTC.

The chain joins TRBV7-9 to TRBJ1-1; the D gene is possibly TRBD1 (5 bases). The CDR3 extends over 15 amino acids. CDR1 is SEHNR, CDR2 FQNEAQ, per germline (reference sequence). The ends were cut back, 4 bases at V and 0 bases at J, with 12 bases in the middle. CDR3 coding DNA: TGTGCCAGCAGCTCAGGGCACCTCATGAACACTGAAGCTTTCTTT. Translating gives CASSSGHLMNTEAFF.

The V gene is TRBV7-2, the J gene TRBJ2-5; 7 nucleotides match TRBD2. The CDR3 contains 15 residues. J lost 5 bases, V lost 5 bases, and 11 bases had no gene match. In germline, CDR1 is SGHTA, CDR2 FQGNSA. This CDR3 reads CASSPSSGYWETQYF. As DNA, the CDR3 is TGTGCCAGCAGCCCATCTAGCGGATACTGGGAGACCCAGTACTTC.

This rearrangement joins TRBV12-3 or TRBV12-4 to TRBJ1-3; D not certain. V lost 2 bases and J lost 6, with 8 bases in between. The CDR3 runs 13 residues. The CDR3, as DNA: TGTGCCAGCAGTTTAAAGGAGGAAAACACCATATATTTT. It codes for CASSLKEENTIYF.

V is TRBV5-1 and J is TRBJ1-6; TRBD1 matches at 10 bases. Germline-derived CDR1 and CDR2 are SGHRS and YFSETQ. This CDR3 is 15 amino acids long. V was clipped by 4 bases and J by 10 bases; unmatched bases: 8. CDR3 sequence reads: CASSPKGTGVSPLHF. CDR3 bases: TGCGCCAGCAGCCCCAAAGGGACAGGGGTATCACCCCTCCACTTT. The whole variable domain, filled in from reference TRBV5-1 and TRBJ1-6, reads KAGVTQTPRYLIKTRGQQVTLSCSPISGHRSVSWYQQTPGQGLQFLFEYFSETQRNKGNFPGRFSGRQFSNSRSEMNVSTLELGDSALYLCASSPKGTGVSPLHFGNGTRLTVT.

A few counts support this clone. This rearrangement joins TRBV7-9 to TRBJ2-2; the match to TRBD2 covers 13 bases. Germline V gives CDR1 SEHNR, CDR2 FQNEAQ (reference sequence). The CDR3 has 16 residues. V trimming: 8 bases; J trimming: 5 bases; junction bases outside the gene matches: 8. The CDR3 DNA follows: TGTGCCAGCGCCGGGACTAGCGGGGACCTTACCGGGGAGCTGTTTTTT. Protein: CASAGTSGDLTGELFF.

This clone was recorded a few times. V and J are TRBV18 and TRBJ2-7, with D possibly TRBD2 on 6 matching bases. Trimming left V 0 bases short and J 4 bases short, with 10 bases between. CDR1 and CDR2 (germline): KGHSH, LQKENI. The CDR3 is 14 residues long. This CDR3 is CASSPPGGEYEQYF. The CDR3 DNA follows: TGTGCCAGCTCACCACCCGGGGGTGAGTACGAGCAGTACTTC.

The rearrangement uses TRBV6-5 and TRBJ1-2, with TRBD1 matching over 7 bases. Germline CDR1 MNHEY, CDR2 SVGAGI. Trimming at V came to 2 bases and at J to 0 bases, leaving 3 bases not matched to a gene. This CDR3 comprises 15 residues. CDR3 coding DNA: TGTGCCAGCAGTTACCGACAGGGTGCTAACTATGGCTACACCTTC. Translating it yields CASSYRQGANYGYTF.

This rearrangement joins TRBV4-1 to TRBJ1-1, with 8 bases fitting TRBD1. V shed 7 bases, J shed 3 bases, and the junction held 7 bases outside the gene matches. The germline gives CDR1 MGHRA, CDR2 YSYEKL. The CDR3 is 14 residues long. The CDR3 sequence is CASTRTGIHTEAFF. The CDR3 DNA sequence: TGCGCCAGCACCAGGACAGGGATTCACACTGAAGCTTTCTTT.

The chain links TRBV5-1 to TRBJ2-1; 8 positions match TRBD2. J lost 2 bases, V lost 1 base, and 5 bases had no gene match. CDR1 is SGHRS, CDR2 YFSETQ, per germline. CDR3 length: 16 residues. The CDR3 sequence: CASSLTSGGAYNEQFF. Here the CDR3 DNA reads TGCGCCAGCAGCTTGACTAGCGGAGGGGCCTACAATGAGCAGTTCTTC.

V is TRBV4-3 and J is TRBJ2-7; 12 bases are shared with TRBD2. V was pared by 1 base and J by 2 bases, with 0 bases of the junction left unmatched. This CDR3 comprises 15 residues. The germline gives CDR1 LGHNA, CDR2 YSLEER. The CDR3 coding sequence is TGCGCCAGCAGCCAAGGACTAGCGGGAGCCTACGAGCAGTACTTC. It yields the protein CASSQGLAGAYEQYF.

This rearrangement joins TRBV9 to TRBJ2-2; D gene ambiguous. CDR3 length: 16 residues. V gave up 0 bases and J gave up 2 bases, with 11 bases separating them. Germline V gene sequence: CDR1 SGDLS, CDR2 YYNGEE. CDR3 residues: CASSVASGTNTGELFF. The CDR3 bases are TGTGCCAGCAGCGTAGCTAGTGGCACAAACACCGGGGAGCTGTTTTTT.

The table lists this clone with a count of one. The DNA of the CDR3 is TGTGCCAGCAGTTACATGAGGGTCGGGAATCAGCCCCAGCATTTT. It codes for CASSYMRVGNQPQHF. This chain uses TRBV6-5 with TRBJ1-5, with unresolved D. The CDR3 loop spans 15 amino acids. V lost 2 bases and J lost 4, with 12 bases in between. The germline gives CDR1 MNHEY, CDR2 SVGAGI.

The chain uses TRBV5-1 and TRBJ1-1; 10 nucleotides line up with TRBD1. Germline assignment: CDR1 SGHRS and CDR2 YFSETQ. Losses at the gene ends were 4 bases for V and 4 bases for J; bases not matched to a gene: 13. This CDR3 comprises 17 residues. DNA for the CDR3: TGCGCCAGCAGCACCCAGACAGGGGGCGCATACGGCACTGAAGCTTTCTTT. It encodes CASSTQTGGAYGTEAFF.

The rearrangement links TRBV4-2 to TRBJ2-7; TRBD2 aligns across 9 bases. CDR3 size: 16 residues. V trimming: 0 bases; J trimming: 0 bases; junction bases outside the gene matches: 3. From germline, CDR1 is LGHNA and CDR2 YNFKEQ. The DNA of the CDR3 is TGTGCCAGCAGCCAAGATAAGCGGGAGGCCTCCTACGAGCAGTACTTC. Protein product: CASSQDKREASYEQYF.